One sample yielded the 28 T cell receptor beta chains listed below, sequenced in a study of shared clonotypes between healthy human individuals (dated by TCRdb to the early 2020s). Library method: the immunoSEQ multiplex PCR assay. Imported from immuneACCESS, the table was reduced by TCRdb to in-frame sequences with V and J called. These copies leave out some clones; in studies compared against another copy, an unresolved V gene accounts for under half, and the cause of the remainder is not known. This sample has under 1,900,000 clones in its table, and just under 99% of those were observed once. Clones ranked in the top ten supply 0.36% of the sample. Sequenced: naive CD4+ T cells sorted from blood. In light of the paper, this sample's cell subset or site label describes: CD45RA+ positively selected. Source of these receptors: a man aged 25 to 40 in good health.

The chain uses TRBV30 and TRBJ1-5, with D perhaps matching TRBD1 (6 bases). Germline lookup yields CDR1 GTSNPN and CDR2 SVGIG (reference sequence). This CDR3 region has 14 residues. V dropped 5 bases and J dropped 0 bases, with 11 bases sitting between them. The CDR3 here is CAWSGVYSNQPQHF. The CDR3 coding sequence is TGTGCCTGGTCAGGGGTTTATAGCAATCAGCCCCAGCATTTT.

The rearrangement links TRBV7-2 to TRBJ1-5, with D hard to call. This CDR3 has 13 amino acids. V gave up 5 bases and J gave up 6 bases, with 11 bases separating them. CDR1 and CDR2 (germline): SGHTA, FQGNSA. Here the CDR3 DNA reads TGTGCCAGCAGCCCTACCCGGGGTCAGCCCCAGCATTTT. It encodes CASSPTRGQPQHF.

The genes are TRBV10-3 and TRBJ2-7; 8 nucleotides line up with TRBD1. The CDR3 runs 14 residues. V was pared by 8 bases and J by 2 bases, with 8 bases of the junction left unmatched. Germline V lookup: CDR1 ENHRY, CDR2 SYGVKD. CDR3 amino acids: CAIGYGTGPYEQYF. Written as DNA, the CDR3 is TGTGCCATCGGCTATGGGACAGGTCCCTACGAGCAGTACTTC.

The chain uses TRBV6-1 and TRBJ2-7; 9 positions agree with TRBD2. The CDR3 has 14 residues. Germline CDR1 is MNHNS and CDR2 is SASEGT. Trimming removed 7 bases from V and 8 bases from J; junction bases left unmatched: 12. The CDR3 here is CASNEGVAGVQQYF. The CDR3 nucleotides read TGTGCCAGCAACGAGGGGGTAGCGGGAGTCCAGCAGTACTTC.

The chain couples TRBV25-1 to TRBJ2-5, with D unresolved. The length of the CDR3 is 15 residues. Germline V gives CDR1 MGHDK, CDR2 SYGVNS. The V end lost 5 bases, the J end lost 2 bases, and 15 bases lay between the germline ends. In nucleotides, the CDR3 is TGTGCCAGCAGTCCCCGGGTTATCTTACAAGAGACCCAGTACTTC. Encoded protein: CASSPRVILQETQYF.

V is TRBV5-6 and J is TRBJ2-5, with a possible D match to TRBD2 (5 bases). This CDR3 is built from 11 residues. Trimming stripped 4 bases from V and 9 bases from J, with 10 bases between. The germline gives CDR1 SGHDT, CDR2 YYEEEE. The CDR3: CASSVGVPQYF. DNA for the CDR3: TGTGCCAGCAGCGTCGGGGTCCCCCAGTACTTC.

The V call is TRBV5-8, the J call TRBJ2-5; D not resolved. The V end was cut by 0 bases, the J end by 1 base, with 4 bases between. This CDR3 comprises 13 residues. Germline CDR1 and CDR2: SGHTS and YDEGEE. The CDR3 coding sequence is TGTGCCAGCAGCTTGGTCGGCCAAGAGACCCAGTACTTC. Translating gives CASSLVGQETQYF.

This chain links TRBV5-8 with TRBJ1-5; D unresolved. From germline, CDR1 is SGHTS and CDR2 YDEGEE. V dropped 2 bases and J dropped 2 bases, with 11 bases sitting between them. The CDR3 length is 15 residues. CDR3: CASSLGRLGNQPQHF. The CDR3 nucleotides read TGTGCCAGCAGCTTAGGGAGACTTGGCAATCAGCCCCAGCATTTT.

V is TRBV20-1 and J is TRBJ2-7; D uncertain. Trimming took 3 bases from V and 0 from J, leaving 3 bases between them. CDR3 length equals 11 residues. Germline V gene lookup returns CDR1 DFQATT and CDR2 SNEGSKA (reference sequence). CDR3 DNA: TGCAGTGCTAGCGTCTCCTACGAGCAGTACTTC. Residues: CSASVSYEQYF.

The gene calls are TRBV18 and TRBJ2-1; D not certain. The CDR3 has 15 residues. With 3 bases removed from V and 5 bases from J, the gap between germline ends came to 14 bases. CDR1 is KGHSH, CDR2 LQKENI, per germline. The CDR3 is CASSPSSGLDNEQFF. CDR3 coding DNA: TGTGCCAGCTCACCCTCCAGTGGGCTCGACAATGAGCAGTTCTTC.

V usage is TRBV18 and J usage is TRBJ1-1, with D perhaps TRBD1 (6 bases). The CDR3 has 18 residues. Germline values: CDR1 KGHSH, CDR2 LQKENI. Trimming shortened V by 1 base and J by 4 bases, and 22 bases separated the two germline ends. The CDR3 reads CASSPREFYGGQSTEAFF. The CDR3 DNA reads TGTGCCAGCTCACCACGGGAATTTTATGGGGGGCAGTCCACTGAAGCTTTCTTT.

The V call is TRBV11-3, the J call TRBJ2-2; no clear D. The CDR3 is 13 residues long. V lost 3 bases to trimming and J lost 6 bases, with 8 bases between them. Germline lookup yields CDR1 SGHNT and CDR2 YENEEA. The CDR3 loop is CASSLGPPGELFF. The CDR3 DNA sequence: TGTGCCAGCAGCTTGGGCCCACCCGGGGAGCTGTTTTTT.

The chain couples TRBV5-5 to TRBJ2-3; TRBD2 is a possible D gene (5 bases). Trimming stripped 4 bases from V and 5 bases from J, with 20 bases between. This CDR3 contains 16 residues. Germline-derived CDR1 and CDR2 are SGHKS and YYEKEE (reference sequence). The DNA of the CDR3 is TGTGCCAGCAGCCTCAGCGGACCCCCCCCCGGAGATACGCAGTATTTT. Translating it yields CASSLSGPPPGDTQYF. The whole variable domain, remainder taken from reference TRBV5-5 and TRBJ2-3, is DAGVTQSPTHLIKTRGQQVTLRCSPISGHKSVSWYQQVLGQGPQFIFQYYEKEERGRGNFPDRFSARQFPNYSSELNVNALLLGDSALYLCASSLSGPPPGDTQYFGPGTRLTVL.

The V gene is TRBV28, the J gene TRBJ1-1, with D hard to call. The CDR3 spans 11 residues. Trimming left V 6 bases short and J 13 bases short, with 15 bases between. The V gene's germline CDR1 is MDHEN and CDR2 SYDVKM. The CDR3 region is CASRNTWGGFF. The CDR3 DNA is TGTGCCAGCAGAAATACTTGGGGAGGTTTCTTT.

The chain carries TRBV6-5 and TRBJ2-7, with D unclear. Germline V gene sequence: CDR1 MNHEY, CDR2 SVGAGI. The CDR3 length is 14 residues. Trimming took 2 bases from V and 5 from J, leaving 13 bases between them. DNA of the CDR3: TGTGCCAGCAGTTACACGAACCTAGGGCACGAGCAGTACTTC. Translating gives CASSYTNLGHEQYF.

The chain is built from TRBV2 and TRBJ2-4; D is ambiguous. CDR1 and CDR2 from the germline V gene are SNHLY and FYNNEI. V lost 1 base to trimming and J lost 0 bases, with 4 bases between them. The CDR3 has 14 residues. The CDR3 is CASSEGVAKNIQYF. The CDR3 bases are TGTGCCAGCAGTGAAGGGGTAGCCAAAAACATTCAGTACTTC.

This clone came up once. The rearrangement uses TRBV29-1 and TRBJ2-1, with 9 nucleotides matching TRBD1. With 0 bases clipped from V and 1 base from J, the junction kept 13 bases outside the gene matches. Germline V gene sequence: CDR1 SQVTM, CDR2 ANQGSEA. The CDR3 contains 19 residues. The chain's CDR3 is CSVEDRGQGKGFSYNEQFF. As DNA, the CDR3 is TGCAGCGTTGAAGATCGGGGACAGGGTAAAGGTTTTTCCTACAATGAGCAGTTCTTC.

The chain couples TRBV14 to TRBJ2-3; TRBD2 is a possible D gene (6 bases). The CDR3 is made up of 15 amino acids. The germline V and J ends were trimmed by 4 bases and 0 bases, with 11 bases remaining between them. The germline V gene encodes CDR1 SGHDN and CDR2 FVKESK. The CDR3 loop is CASSRRDGSTDTQYF. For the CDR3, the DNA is TGTGCCAGCAGCCGGCGGGACGGTAGCACAGATACGCAGTATTTT.

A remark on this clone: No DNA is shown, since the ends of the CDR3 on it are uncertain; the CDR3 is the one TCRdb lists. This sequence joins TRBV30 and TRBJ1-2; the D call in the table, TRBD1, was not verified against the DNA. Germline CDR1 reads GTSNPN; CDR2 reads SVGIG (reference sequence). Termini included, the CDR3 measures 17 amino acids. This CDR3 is CAWAPGTGGANIPDNTF.

In DNA form, the CDR3 reads TGTGCCAGCAGCTCCGAGCTAAGCGGTCACCGGTACTTC. It encodes CASSSELSGHRYF. The chain employs TRBV14 and TRBJ2-7; perhaps TRBD2 as D (5 bases). Germline V gene data show CDR1 as SGHDN and CDR2 as FVKESK. V was cut by 5 bases and J by 12 bases, with 20 bases left in between. The CDR3 is 13 residues long.

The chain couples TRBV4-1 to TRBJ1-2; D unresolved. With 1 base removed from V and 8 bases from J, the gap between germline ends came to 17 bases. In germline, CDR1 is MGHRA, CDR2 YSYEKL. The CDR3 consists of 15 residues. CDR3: CASSQGPWGNRGYTF. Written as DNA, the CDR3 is TGCGCCAGCAGCCAAGGGCCCTGGGGAAATAGGGGCTACACCTTC.

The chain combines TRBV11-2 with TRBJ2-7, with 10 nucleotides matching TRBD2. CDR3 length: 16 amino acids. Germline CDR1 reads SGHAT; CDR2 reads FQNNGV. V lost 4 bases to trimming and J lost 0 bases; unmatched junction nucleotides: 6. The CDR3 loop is CASSSYSGRHSYEQYF. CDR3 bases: TGTGCCAGCAGCTCGTATAGCGGGAGGCACTCCTACGAGCAGTACTTC.

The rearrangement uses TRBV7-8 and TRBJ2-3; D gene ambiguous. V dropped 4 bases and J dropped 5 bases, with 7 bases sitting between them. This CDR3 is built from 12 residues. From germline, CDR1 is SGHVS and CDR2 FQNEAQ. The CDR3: CASSSNRDTQYF. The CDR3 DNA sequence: TGTGCCAGCAGCTCTAACAGAGATACGCAGTATTTT. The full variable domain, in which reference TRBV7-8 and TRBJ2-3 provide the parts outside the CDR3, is GAGVSQSPRYKVAKRGQDVALRCDPISGHVSLFWYQQALGQGPEFLTYFQNEAQLDKSGLPSDRFFAERPEGSVSTLKIQRTQQEDSAVYLCASSSNRDTQYFGPGTRLTVL.

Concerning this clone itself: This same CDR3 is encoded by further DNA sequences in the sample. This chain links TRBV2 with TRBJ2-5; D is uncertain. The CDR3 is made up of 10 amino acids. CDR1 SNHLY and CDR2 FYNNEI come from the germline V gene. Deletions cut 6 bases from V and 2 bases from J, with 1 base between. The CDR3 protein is CASRQETQYF. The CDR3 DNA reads TGTGCCAGCAGGCAAGAGACCCAGTACTTC.

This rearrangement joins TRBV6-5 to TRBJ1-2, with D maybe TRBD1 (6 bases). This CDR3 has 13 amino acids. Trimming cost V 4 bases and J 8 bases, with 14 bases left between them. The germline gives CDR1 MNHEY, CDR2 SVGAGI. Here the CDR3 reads CASSSTGFSGYTF. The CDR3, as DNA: TGTGCCAGCAGTTCGACAGGATTTAGCGGCTACACCTTC.

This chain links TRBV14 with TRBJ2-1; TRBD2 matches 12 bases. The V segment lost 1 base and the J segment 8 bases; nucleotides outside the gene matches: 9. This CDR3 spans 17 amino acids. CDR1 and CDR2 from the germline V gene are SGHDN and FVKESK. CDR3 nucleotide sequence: TGTGCCAGCAGCCAAGCGACGGCTAGCGGGAGGGGGGATGAGCAGTTCTTC. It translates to CASSQATASGRGDEQFF.

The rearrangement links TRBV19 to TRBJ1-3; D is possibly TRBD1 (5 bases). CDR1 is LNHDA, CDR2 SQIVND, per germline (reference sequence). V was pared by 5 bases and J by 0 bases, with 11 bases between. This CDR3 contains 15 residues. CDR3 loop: CASSVGQSSGNTIYF. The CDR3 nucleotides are TGTGCCAGTAGTGTCGGACAAAGCTCTGGAAACACCATATATTTT.

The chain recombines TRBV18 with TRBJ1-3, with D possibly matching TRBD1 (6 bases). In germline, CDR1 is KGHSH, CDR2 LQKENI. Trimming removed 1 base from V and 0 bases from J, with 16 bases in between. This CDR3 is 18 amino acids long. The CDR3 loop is CASSPLPNRADSGNTIYF. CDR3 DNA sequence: TGTGCCAGCTCACCACTCCCGAACAGGGCCGACTCTGGAAACACCATATATTTT.